The 17 T cell receptor beta chains listed next were all sequenced from one sample in a study of blood T cell repertoires in COVID-19. Some clones are missing from TCRdb's copy, which holds only in-frame ones; the method was immunoSEQ multiplex PCR. This table holds some 100,000 clones, over 75% found once. Source material: peripheral blood. Every receptor here comes from a human donor in a cohort sampled during active COVID-19.

This sequence joins TRBV6-5 and TRBJ1-6, with TRBD1 matching over 8 bases. Trimming removed 5 bases from V and 7 bases from J; junction bases left unmatched: 4. This CDR3 spans 14 amino acids. Germline V gene data show CDR1 as MNHEY and CDR2 as SVGAGI. CDR3 DNA: TGTGCCAGCAGTAGACAGGGGAGGAATTCACCCCTCCACTTT. As protein: CASSRQGRNSPLHF.

This rearrangement joins TRBV18 to TRBJ1-1, with 7 bases fitting TRBD1. CDR1 is KGHSH and CDR2 is LQKENI in the germline V gene. The CDR3 is 14 amino acids. V lost 4 bases, J lost 0 bases, and 2 bases stayed unmatched. CDR3 bases: TGTGCCAGCTCACTCGACAGGGTGAACACTGAAGCTTTCTTT. Translation: CASSLDRVNTEAFF.

V usage is TRBV11-2 and J usage is TRBJ2-7, with 9 nucleotides matching TRBD1. Trimming at V came to 1 base and at J to 3 bases, leaving 7 bases not matched to a gene. The CDR3 length is 16 residues. The V gene's germline CDR1 is SGHAT and CDR2 FQNNGV. The DNA for the CDR3 is TGTGCCAGCAGCTTAGCGACGGGACAGGGAGACTACGAGCAGTACTTC. Its translation is CASSLATGQGDYEQYF. Filled out from reference TRBV11-2 and TRBJ2-7, the complete variable domain reads EAGVAQSPRYKIIEKRQSVAFWCNPISGHATLYWYQQILGQGPKLLIQFQNNGVVDDSQLPKDRFSAERLKGVDSTLKIQPAKLEDSAVYLCASSLATGQGDYEQYFGPGTRLTVT.

The V gene is TRBV19, the J gene TRBJ2-2; D may be TRBD2 (6 bases). Germline CDR1 reads LNHDA; CDR2 reads SQIVND (reference sequence). The CDR3 is 15 amino acids. The V gene lost 9 bases and the J gene lost 5 bases, with 19 bases spanning the gap. Here the CDR3 DNA reads TGTGCCAGCGAAGGAGCGGGTGGGAGTACCGGGGAGCTGTTTTTT. Translated: CASEGAGGSTGELFF.

This clone occurred a few times. The chain couples TRBV19 to TRBJ2-7; a weak D match, TRBD1 (6 bases). V lost 0 bases and J 5 bases, leaving 14 bases between the germline ends. The CDR3 has 15 amino acids. CDR1 is LNHDA and CDR2 is SQIVND in the germline V gene (reference sequence). CDR3 nucleotide sequence: TGTGCCAGTAGTATAGATCACAGGGAAAGGAACGAGCAGTACTTC. It translates to CASSIDHRERNEQYF.

Only one count was recorded for this clone. The chain uses TRBV14 and TRBJ2-3, with 10 positions matching TRBD2. The germline V gene encodes CDR1 SGHDN and CDR2 FVKESK. The CDR3 is 16 residues long. The V gene end was trimmed by 1 base and the J gene end by 2 bases; junction bases not matched to a gene: 3. Here the CDR3 reads CASSQVSGRLTDTQYF. The DNA for the CDR3 is TGTGCCAGCAGCCAAGTTAGCGGGAGGCTCACAGATACGCAGTATTTT.

The chain is built from TRBV18 and TRBJ1-5; 10 bases match TRBD1. CDR1 and CDR2 (germline): KGHSH, LQKENI. CDR3 length: 15 amino acids. With 1 base clipped from V and 8 bases from J, the junction kept 5 bases outside the gene matches. The CDR3: CASSPRGQGTEPQHF. CDR3 DNA sequence: TGTGCCAGCTCACCACGGGGACAGGGGACGGAGCCCCAGCATTTT.

The chain joins TRBV5-4 to TRBJ2-1; 12 nucleotides align to TRBD2. The CDR3 sequence is 17 residues long. CDR1 SGHNT and CDR2 YYREEE come from the germline V gene (reference sequence). V was clipped by 3 bases and J by 8 bases; unmatched bases: 12. This chain's CDR3 is CASSSQPSGRAGDEQFF. CDR3 nucleotide sequence: TGTGCCAGCAGCTCCCAGCCTAGCGGGAGGGCCGGGGATGAGCAGTTCTTC.

The chain combines TRBV2 with TRBJ2-7; possibly TRBD2 for D (5 bases). The ends were cut back, 3 bases at V and 6 bases at J, with 15 bases in the middle. The CDR3 contains 14 residues. The germline CDR1 and CDR2 sequences are SNHLY and FYNNEI. The DNA for the CDR3 is TGTGCCAGCAGTGATTGGGCTCCGGGGAGCGAGCAGTACTTC. Translation: CASSDWAPGSEQYF. Together with reference TRBV2 and TRBJ2-7, the CDR3 gives the full variable domain: EPEVTQTPSHQVTQMGQEVILRCVPISNHLYFYWYRQILGQKVEFLVSFYNNEISEKSEIFDDQFSVERPDGSNFTLKIRSTKLEDSAMYFCASSDWAPGSEQYFGPGTRLTVT.

J is TRBJ1-2 and V is TRBV6-2 or TRBV6-3; possible D gene TRBD1, 5 bases. Germline CDR1 is MNHEY and CDR2 is SVGEGT. Trimming took 5 bases from V and 4 from J, leaving 17 bases between them. The CDR3 covers 15 residues. The CDR3 here is CASSRDTGTLYGYTF. CDR3 DNA: TGTGCCAGCAGTCGAGATACCGGGACTCTCTATGGCTACACCTTC.

The V and J genes are TRBV6-6 and TRBJ1-5, with 9 bases identical to TRBD1. Germline loops: CDR1 MNHNY, CDR2 SVGAGI (reference sequence). V lost 6 bases, J lost 1 base, and 7 bases stayed unmatched. This CDR3 region has 16 residues. DNA of the CDR3: TGTGCCAGCAGAACGACAGGGGGAGCCAGCAATCAGCCCCAGCATTTT. This sequence encodes CASRTTGGASNQPQHF.

The chain links TRBV7-2 to TRBJ2-3; 9 bases are shared with TRBD2. V lost 0 bases and J lost 5; bases outside the gene matches: 9. The CDR3 sequence is 17 residues long. Germline V gene data show CDR1 as SGHTA and CDR2 as FQGNSA. For the CDR3, the DNA is TGTGCCAGCAGCTTAGCGGGGGCGGGGGGGCCTAAAGATACGCAGTATTTT. The encoded protein is CASSLAGAGGPKDTQYF.

The gene calls are TRBV9 and TRBJ2-1, with 7 bases aligning to TRBD1. CDR3 length: 16 residues. Germline V gene data show CDR1 as SGDLS and CDR2 as YYNGEE. Germline trimming cut 4 bases from V and 8 bases from J; bases unmatched to any gene: 15. CDR3 sequence: CASSSRHEGATDEQFF. The CDR3 DNA sequence: TGTGCCAGCAGCTCTAGACATGAGGGGGCCACCGATGAGCAGTTCTTC.

This chain links TRBV7-9 with TRBJ2-1, with 7 bases matching TRBD1. CDR1 SEHNR and CDR2 FQNEAQ come from the germline V gene (reference sequence). The trim removed 5 bases at V and 5 bases at J, leaving 9 bases unmatched. There are 15 residues in the CDR3. CDR3 region: CASSPGRGQDNEQFF. CDR3 DNA: TGTGCCAGCAGCCCGGGAAGGGGGCAAGACAATGAGCAGTTCTTC.

The chain links TRBV7-2 to TRBJ1-1; D unresolved. The CDR3 is 15 residues long. The germline V gene encodes CDR1 SGHTA and CDR2 FQGNSA. Trimming pared 1 base from V and 0 bases from J, leaving 9 bases between. In DNA, the CDR3 is TGTGCCAGCAGCTTAGGGAGTTTTCTGAACACTGAAGCTTTCTTT. Protein sequence: CASSLGSFLNTEAFF.

The rearrangement joins TRBV6-2 or TRBV6-3 to TRBJ2-2; D unclear. V lost 3 bases to trimming and J lost 7 bases, with 3 bases between them. CDR1 and CDR2 from the germline V gene are MNHEY and SVGEGT. CDR3 length equals 11 residues. This CDR3 reads CASSYYGELFF. CDR3 bases: TGTGCCAGCAGTTATTACGGGGAGCTGTTTTTT.

This chain connects TRBV5-1 to TRBJ1-6; D may be TRBD1 (5 bases). The CDR3 runs to 15 residues. Germline CDR1 SGHRS, CDR2 YFSETQ. V lost 4 bases to trimming and J lost 8 bases, with 16 bases between them. The CDR3 spells CASSLGGGLDSPLHF. DNA of the CDR3: TGCGCCAGCAGCCTCGGTGGGGGGTTGGATTCACCCCTCCACTTT. The full variable domain, completed using reference TRBV5-1 and TRBJ1-6, is KAGVTQTPRYLIKTRGQQVTLSCSPISGHRSVSWYQQTPGQGLQFLFEYFSETQRNKGNFPGRFSGRQFSNSRSEMNVSTLELGDSALYLCASSLGGGLDSPLHFGNGTRLTVT.